The 12 T cell receptor beta chains reported below all come from one sample, sequenced in a study of shared clonotypes between healthy human individuals. Some clones are missing from TCRdb's copy, which holds only in-frame ones; the method was immunoSEQ multiplex PCR. The sample has about a million clones; 60% to 80% are singletons. The source material was memory CD4+ T cells from PBMCs. Noted subset: CD45RA-negative fraction. Receptors were obtained from a young man in good health. Some clones in this sample may be carry-over from other donors' samples.

This chain joins TRBV5-1 and TRBJ2-2; D is possibly TRBD2 (5 bases). Germline V gene lookup returns CDR1 SGHRS and CDR2 YFSETQ. Trimming stripped 1 base from V and 1 base from J, with 8 bases between. This CDR3 contains 15 residues. The DNA of the CDR3 is TGCGCCAGCAGCTTGCGGGGAAAGAACACCGGGGAGCTGTTTTTT. Translated, it gives CASSLRGKNTGELFF.

This chain joins TRBV28 and TRBJ1-1; D not certain. The V end lost 5 bases, the J end lost 0 bases, and 28 bases lay between the germline ends. The CDR3 has 20 amino acids. Germline CDR1 MDHEN, CDR2 SYDVKM. CDR3 nucleotide sequence: TGTGCCAGCAGTCTCCCTTGGTTTGTGTCTCGAGAGAGGATGAACACTGAAGCTTTCTTT. This gives the protein CASSLPWFVSRERMNTEAFF.

The V and J genes are TRBV19 and TRBJ2-3; weak D call: TRBD1 (5 bases). Germline V gene data show CDR1 as LNHDA and CDR2 as SQIVND (reference sequence). The CDR3 has 13 amino acids. V shed 10 bases and J shed 0 bases, with 11 bases lying between them. The CDR3 loop reads CATRTTSTDTQYF. In DNA form, the CDR3 reads TGTGCCACAAGGACAACTAGCACAGATACGCAGTATTTT.

This rearrangement joins TRBV28 to TRBJ1-2; maybe TRBD1 (5 bases). Germline V gene data show CDR1 as MDHEN and CDR2 as SYDVKM. V was shortened by 11 bases and J by 2 bases, with 12 bases between the two germline ends. There are 12 residues in the CDR3. CDR3 region: CAGGGWNYGYTF. DNA of the CDR3: TGTGCCGGGGGAGGTTGGAACTATGGCTACACCTTC.

This clone has only a few counts. This sequence joins TRBV27 and TRBJ1-3; weak D call: TRBD1 (5 bases). CDR1 is MNHEY, CDR2 SMNVEV, per germline (reference sequence). The CDR3 length is 14 residues. V was trimmed by 1 base and J by 8 bases, leaving 12 bases between them. This chain's CDR3 is CASSLLYGTDTIYF. DNA for the CDR3: TGTGCCAGCAGTTTATTATACGGGACGGACACCATATATTTT.

The chain couples TRBV29-1 to TRBJ2-5; 11 bases are a match to TRBD1. Germline-derived CDR1 and CDR2 are SQVTM and ANQGSEA. This CDR3 spans 16 amino acids. With 6 bases clipped from V and 4 bases from J, the junction kept 13 bases outside the gene matches. The CDR3 reads CSVDWRGTGGLETQYF. CDR3 DNA: TGCAGCGTCGACTGGAGGGGGACAGGGGGACTAGAGACCCAGTACTTC. The complete variable domain, with remaining parts taken from reference TRBV29-1 and TRBJ2-5, reads SAVISQKPSRDICQRGTSLTIQCQVDSQVTMMFWYRQQPGQSLTLIATANQGSEATYESGFVIDKFPISRPNLTFSTLTVSNMSPEDSSIYLCSVDWRGTGGLETQYFGPGTRLLVL.

The chain couples TRBV30 to TRBJ2-2; 12 nucleotides align to TRBD2. This CDR3 comprises 16 residues. The germline gives CDR1 GTSNPN, CDR2 SVGIG (reference sequence). Trimming removed 4 bases from V and 6 bases from J; junction bases left unmatched: 9. CDR3 in DNA: TGTGCCTGGACGGGTAGACTAGCGGGAGACCCCGGGGAGCTGTTTTTT. Protein: CAWTGRLAGDPGELFF.

The genes are TRBV10-3 and TRBJ2-7; perhaps TRBD1 as D (5 bases). V lost 3 bases to trimming and J lost 0 bases, with 12 bases between them. Germline V CDR1 and CDR2: ENHRY, SYGVKD. The CDR3 has 15 amino acids. This CDR3 is CAISDGRASSYEQYF. CDR3 nucleotides: TGTGCCATCAGTGACGGCAGGGCCAGCTCCTACGAGCAGTACTTC.

V is TRBV9 and J is TRBJ2-3; no firm D call. Germline V gene data show CDR1 as SGDLS and CDR2 as YYNGEE. Trimming removed 0 bases at V and 3 bases at J, with 14 bases between. This CDR3 comprises 16 residues. The CDR3 bases are TGTGCCAGCAGCGTAGCTACGTTTGTAGGGACAGATACGCAGTATTTT. This gives the protein CASSVATFVGTDTQYF.

The CDR3 sequence is CASSPRAGGTLNEQFF. The CDR3 DNA is TGCGCCAGCAGCCCACGAGCGGGGGGGACTTTGAATGAGCAGTTCTTC. The chain links TRBV5-1 to TRBJ2-1, with TRBD2 matching 10 bases. From germline, CDR1 is SGHRS and CDR2 YFSETQ. CDR3 length equals 16 residues. Trimming cost V 4 bases and J 7 bases; bases outside gene matches: 11. Looking up the rest from reference TRBV5-1 and TRBJ2-1 gives the full variable domain: KAGVTQTPRYLIKTRGQQVTLSCSPISGHRSVSWYQQTPGQGLQFLFEYFSETQRNKGNFPGRFSGRQFSNSRSEMNVSTLELGDSALYLCASSPRAGGTLNEQFFGPGTRLTVL.

This clone was found once. J is TRBJ2-7 and V is TRBV30, with 7 bases fitting TRBD2. Losses at the gene ends were 4 bases for V and 5 bases for J; bases not matched to a gene: 5. Germline V CDR1 and CDR2: GTSNPN, SVGIG (reference sequence). The CDR3 contains 12 residues. This CDR3 is CAWIGEGNEQYF. Here the CDR3 DNA reads TGTGCCTGGATTGGGGAGGGAAACGAGCAGTACTTC.

This clone turned up a few times. The chain has TRBV11-1 and TRBJ2-7; D gene ambiguous. Germline CDR1 reads SGHAT; CDR2 reads FQDESV (reference sequence). The CDR3 runs to 14 residues. V lost 1 base, J lost 6 bases, and 13 bases lay in between. The CDR3 loop reads CASSLDLRSGEQYF. The CDR3, as DNA: TGTGCCAGCAGCTTAGATTTGCGTTCGGGCGAGCAGTACTTC.